Listed below are T cell receptor beta chains from one sample, sequenced in a study of blood T cell repertoires in COVID-19. The protocol was immunoSEQ multiplex PCR, while the TCRdb copy is restricted to in-frame clones and leaves out a portion. The sample consists of roughly 280,000 clones, about nine tenths of them appearing once. The sample was peripheral blood. The receptors derive from a young woman with COVID-19, enrolled during active disease. CDR3s include the opening cysteine and the closing phenylalanine or tryptophan. The order of the fields is J gene, clone size, CDR3 length, D gene, V gene, CDR3 protein, CDR3 DNA. D genes are given only for firm matches. The size field is filled for only some rows; it gives once, few, many or a size class.

>TRBJ1-6|NA|14|TRBD1|TRBV18
CASSPDRRDSPLHF
TGTGCCAGCTCACCGGACAGGCGGGATTCACCCCTCCACTTT
>TRBJ1-2|NA|18|TRBD1|TRBV18
CASSDRGLDSANNYGYTF
TGTGCCAGCTCCGACAGGGGCCTGGACTCCGCAAATAACTATGGCTACACCTTC
>TRBJ1-2|NA|13|NA|TRBV10-2
CASTTRANYGYTF
TGCGCCAGCACTACCAGGGCCAACTATGGCTACACCTTC
>TRBJ2-6|once|16|NA|TRBV29-1
CSVEEGPSSGANVLTF
TGCAGCGTTGAAGAGGGGCCCAGCTCTGGGGCCAACGTCCTGACTTTC
>TRBJ2-3|NA|14|NA|TRBV10-3
CAISDVDGTDTQYF
TGTGCCATCAGTGACGTTGACGGGACAGATACGCAGTATTTT
>TRBJ1-5|NA|13|NA|TRBV19
CASSDSSNQPQHF
TGTGCCAGCTCGGACAGTAGCAATCAGCCCCAGCATTTT
>TRBJ2-7|NA|14|NA|TRBV7-9
CASSLAIQGREQYF
TGTGCCAGCAGCTTAGCGATTCAGGGTCGCGAGCAGTACTTC
>TRBJ2-2|NA|16|NA|TRBV15
CATSRDLGQHTGELFF
TGTGCCACCAGCAGAGATCTGGGACAACACACCGGGGAGCTGTTTTTT
>TRBJ1-3|NA|16|NA|TRBV2
CASRRTRVGDGNTIYF
TGTGCCAGCAGGAGGACCAGGGTTGGCGATGGAAACACCATATATTTT
>TRBJ1-6|NA|15|NA|TRBV5-1
CASSLEGQVASPLHF
TGCGCCAGCAGCTTGGAAGGCCAGGTCGCGTCACCCCTCCACTTT
>TRBJ1-4|NA|17|TRBD1|TRBV7-9
CASSLWGQGSTNEKLFF
TGTGCCAGCAGCTTATGGGGACAGGGCTCAACTAATGAAAAACTGTTTTTT
>TRBJ2-1|NA|13|TRBD1|TRBV29-1
CSVETDRDYEQFF
TGCAGCGTTGAGACGGACAGGGATTATGAGCAGTTCTTC
>TRBJ2-7|NA|16|TRBD1|TRBV10-1
CASSPSTGYVTTEQYF
TGCGCCAGCAGTCCATCGACAGGGTATGTTACGACGGAGCAGTACTTC
>TRBJ2-5|NA|15|TRBD2|TRBV5-4
CASSPWTSGSETQYF
TGTGCCAGCAGCCCGTGGACTAGCGGGAGTGAGACCCAGTACTTC
>TRBJ2-7|NA|13|TRBD2|TRBV10-3
CAITAGSVYEQYF
TGTGCCATCACAGCGGGATCCGTCTACGAGCAGTACTTC
>TRBJ1-1|once|15|NA|TRBV30
CAWHNPRGASTEAFF
TGTGCCTGGCACAACCCTCGGGGGGCCAGCACTGAAGCTTTCTTT
>TRBJ2-1|NA|15|TRBD2|TRBV19
CASSTLAGLYNEQFF
TGTGCCAGTAGTACCTTAGCGGGCCTTTACAATGAGCAGTTCTTC
>TRBJ2-7|once|12|NA|TRBV7-2
CASSSQGYEQYF
TGTGCCAGCAGCTCCCAGGGTTACGAGCAGTACTTC
>TRBJ1-4|NA|16|NA|TRBV7-9
CASSSWAQTLTEKLFF
TGTGCCAGCAGCTCCTGGGCGCAGACACTGACTGAAAAACTGTTTTTT
>TRBJ2-3|NA|15|TRBD2|TRBV7-3
CASSILAGDTDTQYF
TGTGCCAGCAGCATACTAGCGGGAGATACAGATACGCAGTATTTT
>TRBJ2-3|NA|19|TRBD2|TRBV10-1
CASSALGSGGAGATDTQYF
TGCGCCAGCAGTGCCCTCGGTTCGGGGGGAGCGGGAGCCACAGATACGCAGTATTTT
>TRBJ2-7|NA|15|NA|TRBV5-1
CASSSDAGLSYEQYF
TGCGCCAGCAGCTCCGACGCAGGGTTAAGCTACGAGCAGTACTTC
>TRBJ1-5|NA|13|NA|TRBV9
CASSVQEGQPQHF
TGTGCCAGCAGCGTACAGGAGGGTCAGCCCCAGCATTTT
>TRBJ1-4|NA|14|NA|TRBV27
CASPLSGVGEKLFF
TGTGCCAGCCCCCTCTCGGGGGTTGGCGAAAAACTGTTTTTT
>TRBJ2-7|NA|11|TRBD1|TRBV5-5
CASSPDRVEYF
TGTGCCAGCAGCCCTGACAGGGTGGAGTACTTC
>TRBJ2-1|once|12|NA|TRBV28
CASRLGENEQFF
TGTGCCAGCAGATTAGGGGAGAATGAGCAGTTCTTC
>TRBJ2-5|NA|18|TRBD2|TRBV7-2
CASSSPHLASGIAETQYF
TGTGCCAGCAGCTCCCCCCACTTGGCTAGCGGGATAGCTGAGACCCAGTACTTC
>TRBJ2-7|NA|16|TRBD2|TRBV10-3
CAISVRASGLSYEQYF
TGTGCCATCAGTGTGAGGGCTAGCGGCCTCTCCTACGAGCAGTACTTC
>TRBJ1-5|NA|15|NA|TRBV4-1
CASSPYEGVGQPQHF
TGCGCCAGCAGCCCCTACGAAGGGGTAGGTCAGCCCCAGCATTTT
>TRBJ2-3|NA|14|NA|TRBV10-3
CAIRETGNTDTQYF
TGTGCCATCAGGGAGACAGGTAACACAGATACGCAGTATTTT
>TRBJ2-1|NA|17|TRBD2|TRBV6-2/TRBV6-3
CASSPGLAGGWGNEQFF
TGTGCCAGCAGCCCCGGGCTAGCGGGAGGGTGGGGGAATGAGCAGTTCTTC
>TRBJ2-1|NA|11|NA|TRBV20-1
CSATSYNEQFF
TGCTCAGCGACCTCCTACAATGAGCAGTTCTTC
>TRBJ2-7|once|14|TRBD1|TRBV30
CAWSPTGGTVEQYF
TGTGCCTGGAGTCCTACAGGGGGCACCGTTGAGCAGTACTTC
>TRBJ2-3|NA|14|NA|TRBV2
CASSEDRTTDTQYF
TGTGCCAGCAGTGAAGACAGGACCACAGATACGCAGTATTTT
>TRBJ1-2|NA|14|TRBD1|TRBV27
CASGTWTGENGYTF
TGTGCCAGCGGCACCTGGACAGGCGAGAATGGCTACACCTTC
>TRBJ2-7|NA|13|NA|TRBV28
CASSSGVFYEQYF
TGTGCCAGCAGTTCGGGGGTCTTCTACGAGCAGTACTTC
>TRBJ1-1|NA|15|NA|TRBV28
CASSLWVGAGTEAFF
TGTGCCAGCAGTTTATGGGTAGGGGCAGGCACTGAAGCTTTCTTT
>TRBJ2-7|NA|16|TRBD2|TRBV27
CASSLSSTSGIHEQYF
TGTGCCAGCAGTTTATCGAGTACTAGCGGGATCCACGAGCAGTACTTC
>TRBJ1-4|NA|15|TRBD1|TRBV6-6
CASSYLDRASEKLFF
TGTGCCAGCAGTTACCTGGACAGGGCGAGTGAAAAACTGTTTTTT
>TRBJ2-7|NA|17|TRBD2|TRBV5-1
CASSSVPRAGGGYEQYF
TGCGCCAGCAGCTCCGTCCCCCGAGCGGGAGGTGGTTACGAGCAGTACTTC
>TRBJ2-1|NA|14|TRBD1|TRBV4-1
CASSQDTGADEQFF
TGCGCCAGCAGCCAAGACACAGGGGCCGATGAGCAGTTCTTC
>TRBJ2-1|NA|16|TRBD2|TRBV5-1
CASSFTTSGRLGTQFF
TGCGCCAGCAGCTTCACTACTAGCGGGAGGCTTGGTACGCAGTTCTTC
>TRBJ2-7|few|20|TRBD1|TRBV9
CASSVYEGDGLGQGPLEQYF
TGTGCCAGCAGCGTTTACGAGGGTGACGGTTTGGGACAGGGACCGCTCGAGCAGTACTTC
>TRBJ2-5|NA|15|TRBD1|TRBV5-1
CASSGGTGWSETQYF
TGCGCCAGCAGCGGCGGGACAGGGTGGTCAGAGACCCAGTACTTC
>TRBJ1-3|NA|13|TRBD1|TRBV2
CARKTGAGNTIYF
TGTGCCAGGAAGACAGGGGCCGGAAACACCATATATTTT
>TRBJ2-7|few|12|NA|TRBV7-3
CASGIYGGEQYF
TGTGCCAGCGGGATCTACGGGGGCGAGCAGTACTTC
>TRBJ2-7|NA|13|TRBD2|TRBV12-3/TRBV12-4
CASQAGGPHEQYF
TGTGCCAGTCAGGCGGGAGGGCCCCACGAGCAGTACTTC
>TRBJ1-2|NA|14|NA|TRBV2
CASSGMGRVVGYTF
TGTGCCAGCAGTGGTATGGGCAGGGTAGTAGGGTACACCTTC
>TRBJ1-5|NA|12|NA|TRBV24-1
CATSRGNQPQHF
TGTGCCACCAGTCGGGGCAATCAGCCCCAGCATTTT
>TRBJ1-3|NA|15|NA|TRBV9
CASSGTGGTGNTIYF
TGTGCCAGCAGCGGCACGGGGGGGACTGGAAACACCATATATTTT
>TRBJ2-7|NA|16|TRBD2|TRBV5-1
CASSPTGLAGTYEQYF
TGCGCCAGCAGCCCGACGGGACTAGCGGGAACCTACGAGCAGTACTTC
>TRBJ2-7|NA|13|TRBD1|TRBV28
CASEDRNSYEQYF
TGTGCCAGCGAGGACAGGAACTCCTACGAGCAGTACTTC